This TCR beta chain was sequenced during a study of beta chain features in type 1 diabetes (dated by TCRdb to between 2018 and 2020). Some background on the complete study: Mean age, gender distribution, total cell number and subset yield did not differ between patients and healthy donors. A total of under 120,000,000 sorted cells were examined across all samples, and RNA yield correlated strongly with the number of cells per subset. In the study, TCRB repertoires of sorted circulating CD4+ T cell subsets from recently diagnosed type 1 diabetes patients were compared with those of matched healthy donors. Naive and central memory subsets were obtained from all 28 donors, but regulatory and stem cell-like memory subsets were isolated from only 8 patients and about 8 healthy donors.

About this clone: The antigen it binds to is not known. No base quality information exists; no much larger clone differs at one position.

Study-level results and caveats: Type 1 diabetes patients showed a moderate but significant shortening of TCRB CDR3 length in all four CD4+ subsets. HLA sub-analyses involved small numbers of individuals, so any influence of HLA type on TCRB rearrangement remained unresolved. PCR might favor shorter templates, but patient and control samples were amplified and corrected together, so any skew would affect both groups equally. Because cDNA was sequenced instead of genomic DNA, activated cells with high expression could be over-represented, although the groups did not differ in activation or CD3 levels. At VDJ recombination sites, patients with type 1 diabetes made fewer insertions and deleted more nucleotides, a pattern implying thymic rearrangement abnormalities. Naive, central memory and regulatory TCRB repertoires appeared to be more alike among patients than among healthy donors.

V drops 5 bases and J drops 0 bases, leaving 17 bases in between. From cysteine to phenylalanine, the CDR3 is 17 amino acids long. Only the CDR3 portion is preserved as DNA: 51 bases, with reading frame beginning at the first base. Taken from the germline V gene (reference sequence), the CDR1 and CDR2 loops are LNHDA and SQIVND. Each donor gave one peripheral blood draw, averaging around 120 mL, which was collected into heparinised tubes. A BD FACSAria II was used to sort naive, central memory, regulatory and stem cell-like memory CD4+ T cells with a panel that included CD45RO, CCR7, CD25, CD127, CD95 and CD27. Purity was above 95% for every sorted population. Right away, PBMCs were isolated by Lymphoprep density gradient centrifugation and were stained directly, with no culture step. Samples were stained and sorted in pairs, with one healthy donor and one patient per experiment, so that batch effects were minimized.

The entire isolated RNA was reverse transcribed using the High Capacity cDNA Reverse Transcription Kit, and thus expressed TCRB transcripts were sequenced. Deep immunoSEQ sequencing was applied to naive, central memory and regulatory T cell samples, giving an average of about 3.57 million total reads per sample. Sorted cells were lysed in RLT buffer and RNA was extracted with DNase-treated RNeasy Micro or Mini kits, depending on cell number. To prevent cross-contamination, every cell subset was processed on its own, while patient and healthy donor samples were processed together. Using the immunoSEQ multiplex PCR, TCRB sequences were amplified from cDNA into 87-bp fragments spanning the CDR3 region. Amplicons were sequenced on the Illumina HiSeq platform. The original methods were these. PCR bias was computationally corrected using synthetic template baselines, reads within Hamming distance 2 were collapsed, and singletons that could not be merged were discarded. Reads were aligned against IMGT so that V, D and J genes, CDR3 length and insertions or deletions at six rearrangement sites could be assigned. Within each subset, clonotype counts were normalized to the number of sorted cells before true diversity and Gini coefficients were calculated with the tcR R package. The overlap coefficient, calculated on TCRB nucleotide sequences, was used to measure repertoire sharing. As a proxy for the pre-selection repertoire, out-of-frame TCRB sequences from naive cells were analyzed. Not all clones reach the TCRdb copy of this immuneACCESS table, which keeps in-frame sequences only. Checked studies attribute under half of the gap to unresolved V genes and leave the rest unexplained. V and J calls and clone size are copied from that table; D and trimming were computed from the DNA. A total of nearly 250,000 clones appear in this sample, around 68% of them only once. The ten largest clones take up approximately 0.053% of the sample.

This clonotype was obtained from a man aged 30-40 years in good health. Sample: naive CD4+ T cells from blood. The sample's cell subset or site label, decoded: true naive CD4+ T cells. The chain is made from TRBV19 and TRBJ2-4, and the D gene may be TRBD1, 5 bases matching. The CDR3 is CASSPLGVTQAKNIQYF. The DNA reads as follows: TGTGCCAGTAGTCCATTAGGGGTTACTCAAGCCAAAAACATTCAGTACTTC.